This paragraph reports one TCR beta chain. The sample belongs to a study of blood T cell repertoires in COVID-19. Repertoires were generated with immunoSEQ multiplex PCR, while TCRdb's copy carries only in-frame clones and drops some. This repertoire shows 150,000 to 200,000 clones, about 88% found once; its top ten account for roughly a fifth. The source of this sequence is a woman older than 75 with acute or convalescent COVID-19. The sequenced material came from peripheral blood.

The CDR3 spells CASSPRDWGSYGYTF. CDR3 bases: TGTGCCAGCTCACCGCGGGATTGGGGATCCTATGGCTACACCTTC. The rearrangement joins TRBV18 to TRBJ1-2; no definite D call. The CDR3 has 15 amino acids. CDR1 and CDR2 from the germline V gene are KGHSH and LQKENI. Trimming took 3 bases from V and 4 from J, leaving 15 bases between them.